The 23 T cell receptor beta chains presented below share a single source sample, sequenced in a study of blood T cell repertoires in COVID-19. Some clones are missing from TCRdb's copy, which holds only in-frame ones; the method was immunoSEQ multiplex PCR. The sample contains some 150,000 clones, around nine tenths of which appear only once. Sequenced: PBMCs or T cells enriched from blood (not recorded which). These receptors were collected from a woman aged 25 to 39 with acute COVID-19.

CDR3 nucleotides: TGCAGCGTCCTAGGACTAGCGGGAATCTACAATGAGCAGTTCTTC. Translated: CSVLGLAGIYNEQFF. The V call is TRBV29-1, the J call TRBJ2-1; TRBD2 aligns across 12 bases. The V gene's germline CDR1 is SQVTM and CDR2 ANQGSEA. CDR3 length: 15 amino acids. Trimming removed 6 bases from V and 3 bases from J; junction bases left unmatched: 6.

The rearrangement joins TRBV5-4 to TRBJ2-7, with TRBD2 identical over 9 bases. CDR1 and CDR2 (germline): SGHNT, YYREEE (reference sequence). CDR3 length: 16 residues. Unmatched junction bases numbered 9, after V lost 0 bases and J lost 5 bases. The CDR3 is CASSLEGLATRNEQYF. The DNA for the CDR3 is TGTGCCAGCAGCTTGGAGGGACTAGCTACTCGAAACGAGCAGTACTTC.

The chain carries TRBV5-1 and TRBJ1-1; 8 bases fit TRBD1. In germline, CDR1 is SGHRS, CDR2 YFSETQ. Losses at the gene ends were 0 bases for V and 5 bases for J; bases not matched to a gene: 6. The CDR3 is made up of 15 amino acids. CDR3 DNA: TGCGCCAGCAGCTTGGACAGGGGGACAAGTACTGAAGCTTTCTTT. Encoded protein: CASSLDRGTSTEAFF.

The rearrangement uses TRBV28 and TRBJ2-5; the match to TRBD2 covers 14 bases. Germline V CDR1 and CDR2: MDHEN, SYDVKM. This CDR3 is 16 amino acids long. The junction had 7 bases not matched to a gene; V was cut back by 5 bases and J by 5 bases. CDR3 residues: CASSRPGTSGSETQYF. CDR3 sequence (DNA): TGTGCCAGCAGTCGACCCGGGACTAGCGGGAGCGAGACCCAGTACTTC.

In this sample, this clone turned up once. This chain connects TRBV27 to TRBJ1-1; TRBD1 is a possible D gene (6 bases). The CDR3 is 14 amino acids. Germline values: CDR1 MNHEY, CDR2 SMNVEV (reference sequence). V was clipped by 6 bases and J by 5 bases, with 16 bases between them. In DNA, the CDR3 is TGTGCCAGCAGGCTGCAGGGGTCCCAAACTGAAGCTTTCTTT. Its protein is CASRLQGSQTEAFF.

The chain employs TRBV28 and TRBJ1-6, with a tentative D call TRBD1 (5 bases). The CDR3 contains 18 residues. V lost 8 bases, J lost 0 bases, and 20 bases lay in between. The germline V gene has CDR1 MDHEN and CDR2 SYDVKM. The CDR3 nucleotides are TGTGCCAGCTCTCTAGCGGGACCATTAAGCTCCTATAATTCACCCCTCCACTTT. Encoded protein: CASSLAGPLSSYNSPLHF.

This chain uses TRBV5-1 with TRBJ1-2; D unclear. Germline values: CDR1 SGHRS, CDR2 YFSETQ. The CDR3 spans 13 residues. Trimming took off 4 bases at V and 1 base at J, with 8 bases between the two ends. CDR3: CASSEAVNYGYTF. The CDR3 nucleotides read TGCGCCAGCAGCGAAGCGGTTAACTATGGCTACACCTTC.

This rearrangement joins TRBV6-2 or TRBV6-3 to TRBJ2-2, with TRBD2 identical over 10 bases. The germline V gene encodes CDR1 MNHEY and CDR2 SVGEGT. The CDR3 consists of 14 residues. The V gene end was trimmed by 5 bases and the J gene end by 4 bases; junction bases not matched to a gene: 1. CDR3 sequence: CASSSGRATGELFF. The CDR3 DNA is TGTGCCAGCAGTAGCGGGAGGGCCACCGGGGAGCTGTTTTTT.

The chain recombines TRBV7-6 with TRBJ1-5; TRBD1 aligns across 9 bases. Trimming at V came to 1 base and at J to 16 bases, leaving 8 bases not matched to a gene. CDR1 SGHVS and CDR2 FNYEAQ come from the germline V gene. The CDR3 runs 13 residues. The CDR3 is CASSLDYGTGQHF. The DNA for the CDR3 is TGTGCCAGCAGCTTAGATTACGGGACAGGGCAACATTTT.

This clone was observed a few times. This chain connects TRBV28 to TRBJ2-7, with a possible D match to TRBD2 (7 bases). V was pared by 5 bases and J by 5 bases, with 19 bases between. CDR3 length: 15 residues. Germline assignment: CDR1 MDHEN and CDR2 SYDVKM. CDR3 in amino acids: CASSPAGATDDEQYF. The CDR3 nucleotides read TGTGCCAGCAGTCCGGCGGGGGCTACCGACGACGAGCAGTACTTC.

The rearrangement joins TRBV29-1 to TRBJ2-7; 10 nucleotides align to TRBD1. Unmatched junction bases numbered 10, after V lost 2 bases and J lost 6 bases. The CDR3 is 15 amino acids. Germline V lookup: CDR1 SQVTM, CDR2 ANQGSEA. The CDR3 DNA reads as TGCAGCGTTGAATCTCGAAGACAGGGGGCGCCCGAGCAGTACTTC. Its translation: CSVESRRQGAPEQYF.

J is TRBJ2-7 and V is TRBV2, with 9 bases fitting TRBD1. Germline V gene lookup returns CDR1 SNHLY and CDR2 FYNNEI. The V gene end was trimmed by 6 bases and the J gene end by 6 bases; junction bases not matched to a gene: 9. The CDR3 runs to 14 residues. CDR3 region: CASSPGQGVPEQYF. CDR3 nucleotide sequence: TGTGCCAGCAGCCCGGGACAGGGTGTTCCCGAGCAGTACTTC.

The rearrangement joins TRBV30 to TRBJ2-3; TRBD1 matches 11 bases. The germline V gene has CDR1 GTSNPN and CDR2 SVGIG (reference sequence). V was clipped by 1 base and J by 8 bases; unmatched bases: 8. The CDR3 totals 15 residues. CDR3 DNA sequence: TGTGCCTGGAGTGGAGGACAGGGGGCATCATTTACGCAGTATTTT. It encodes CAWSGGQGASFTQYF.

This chain uses TRBV18 with TRBJ1-1, with D maybe TRBD1 (5 bases). Germline CDR1 is KGHSH and CDR2 is LQKENI. V was cut by 3 bases and J by 6 bases, with 8 bases left in between. This CDR3 comprises 12 residues. The CDR3: CASSPGGAEAFF. CDR3 DNA sequence: TGTGCCAGCTCACCCGGGGGGGCTGAAGCTTTCTTT.

CDR3 protein: CASSPSRTPGRETQYF. As DNA, the CDR3 is TGTGCCAGCTCACCTTCCCGGACGCCCGGGAGGGAGACCCAGTACTTC. This chain joins TRBV18 and TRBJ2-5, with 7 bases lining up with TRBD2. The CDR3 is 16 residues long. Trimming cost V 3 bases and J 5 bases; bases outside gene matches: 12. Germline CDR1 reads KGHSH; CDR2 reads LQKENI.

The chain uses TRBV7-8 and TRBJ1-2, with D possibly being TRBD1 (5 bases). CDR3 size: 15 residues. V was shortened by 4 bases and J by 0 bases, with 12 bases between the two germline ends. From germline, CDR1 is SGHVS and CDR2 FQNEAQ. The CDR3 nucleotides are TGTGCCAGCAGCTACGACAGAGACGCTAACTATGGCTACACCTTC. As protein: CASSYDRDANYGYTF.

The chain couples TRBV25-1 to TRBJ2-2; D is undetermined. The CDR3 spans 17 residues. Trimming shortened V by 0 bases and J by 2 bases, and 13 bases separated the two germline ends. The germline gives CDR1 MGHDK, CDR2 SYGVNS. DNA for the CDR3: TGTGCCAGCAGTGAATACGAAACCTTAGCCAACACCGGGGAGCTGTTTTTT. Translated, it gives CASSEYETLANTGELFF.

This clone was recorded once. The rearrangement uses TRBV30 and TRBJ2-7; a possible D gene is TRBD1 (5 bases). Between the trimmed V and J ends, which lost 1 base and 6 bases, there was a span of 7 bases. CDR1 and CDR2 (germline): GTSNPN, SVGIG (reference sequence). This CDR3 contains 11 residues. CDR3 nucleotide sequence: TGTGCCTGGAGTGCTGGGGCCGAGCAGTACTTC. The encoded protein is CAWSAGAEQYF.

In this sample, this clone turned up once. The rearrangement joins TRBV28 to TRBJ1-2, with unresolved D. The germline V gene has CDR1 MDHEN and CDR2 SYDVKM. Trimming took 3 bases from V and 7 from J, leaving 6 bases between them. The CDR3 has 11 amino acids. The DNA for the CDR3 is TGTGCCAGCAGTTTTATCCTTGGCTACACCTTC. Its protein is CASSFILGYTF.

The chain has TRBV10-3 and TRBJ1-5; a possible D gene is TRBD1 (6 bases). CDR3 length: 15 amino acids. The germline V gene has CDR1 ENHRY and CDR2 SYGVKD. Deletions cut 6 bases from V and 5 bases from J, with 17 bases between. The CDR3 spells CAIRNDRWHYQPQHF. Written as DNA, the CDR3 is TGTGCCATCAGAAACGACAGGTGGCACTATCAGCCCCAGCATTTT.

The chain couples TRBV19 to TRBJ2-7; 7 bases are shared with TRBD2. The germline V gene encodes CDR1 LNHDA and CDR2 SQIVND (reference sequence). Germline trimming cut 10 bases from V and 3 bases from J; bases unmatched to any gene: 9. This CDR3 comprises 13 residues. The CDR3 region has the DNA TGTGCCACTAGCGGAGGGTTAGACTACGAGCAGTACTTC. This codes for CATSGGLDYEQYF.

The chain links TRBV6-5 to TRBJ2-7; D may be TRBD1 (7 bases). CDR1 and CDR2 from the germline V gene are MNHEY and SVGAGI. The CDR3 consists of 12 residues. V lost 6 bases to trimming and J lost 4 bases, with 10 bases between them. In DNA, the CDR3 is TGTGCCAGCAGCGCAGGGGGGTACGAGCAGTACTTC. This encodes CASSAGGYEQYF.

The chain combines TRBV30 with TRBJ2-1, with 10 bases matching TRBD2. CDR1 GTSNPN and CDR2 SVGIG come from the germline V gene (reference sequence). The CDR3 is 15 amino acids. The trim removed 0 bases at V and 8 bases at J, leaving 7 bases unmatched. The DNA for the CDR3 is TGTGCCTGGAGTGTAGGACTAGCGGCTTCCGATGAGCAGTTCTTC. Translating gives CAWSVGLAASDEQFF.